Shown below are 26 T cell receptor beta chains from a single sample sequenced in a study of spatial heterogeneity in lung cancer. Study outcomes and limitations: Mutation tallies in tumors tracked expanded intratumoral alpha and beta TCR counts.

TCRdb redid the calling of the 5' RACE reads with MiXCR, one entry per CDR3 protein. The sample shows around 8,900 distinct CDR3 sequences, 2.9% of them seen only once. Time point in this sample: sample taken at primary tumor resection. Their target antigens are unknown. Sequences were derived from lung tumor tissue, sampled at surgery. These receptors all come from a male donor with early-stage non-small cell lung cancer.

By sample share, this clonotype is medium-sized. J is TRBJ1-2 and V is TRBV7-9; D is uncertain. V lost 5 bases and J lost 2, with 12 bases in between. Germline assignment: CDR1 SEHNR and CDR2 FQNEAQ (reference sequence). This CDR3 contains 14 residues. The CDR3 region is CASSLGTGNYGYTF. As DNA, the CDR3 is TGTGCCAGCAGCCTAGGTACGGGGAACTATGGCTACACCTTC. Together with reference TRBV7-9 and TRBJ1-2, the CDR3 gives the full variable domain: DTGVSQNPRHKITKRGQNVTFRCDPISEHNRLYWYRQTLGQGPEFLTYFQNEAQLEKSRLLSDRFSAERPKGSFSTLEIQRTEQGDSAMYLCASSLGTGNYGYTFGSGTRLTVV.

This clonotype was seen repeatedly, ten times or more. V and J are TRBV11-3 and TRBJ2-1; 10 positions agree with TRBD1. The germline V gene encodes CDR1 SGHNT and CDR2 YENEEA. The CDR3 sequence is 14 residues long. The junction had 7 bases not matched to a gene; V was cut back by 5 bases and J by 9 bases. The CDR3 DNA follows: TGTGCCAGCAGCAACGACAGGGGGCGGGGTGAGCAGTTCTTC. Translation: CASSNDRGRGEQFF.

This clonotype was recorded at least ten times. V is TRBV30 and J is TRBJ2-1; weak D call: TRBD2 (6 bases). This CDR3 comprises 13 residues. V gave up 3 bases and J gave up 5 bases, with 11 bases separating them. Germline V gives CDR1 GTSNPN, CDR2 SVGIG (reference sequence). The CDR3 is CAWRLRRDNEQFF. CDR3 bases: TGTGCCTGGAGGCTAAGGAGGGACAATGAGCAGTTCTTC.

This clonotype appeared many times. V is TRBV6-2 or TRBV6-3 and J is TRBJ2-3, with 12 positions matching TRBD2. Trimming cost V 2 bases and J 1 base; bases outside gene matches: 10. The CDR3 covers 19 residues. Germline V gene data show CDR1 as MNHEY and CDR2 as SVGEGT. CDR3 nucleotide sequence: TGTGCCAGCAGTTACCGGCGTCTAGCGGGGGGGCCGGGCACAGATACGCAGTATTTT. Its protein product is CASSYRRLAGGPGTDTQYF.

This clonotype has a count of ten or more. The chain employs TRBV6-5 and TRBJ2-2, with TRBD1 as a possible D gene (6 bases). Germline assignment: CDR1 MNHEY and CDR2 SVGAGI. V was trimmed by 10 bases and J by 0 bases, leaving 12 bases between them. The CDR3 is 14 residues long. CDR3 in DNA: TGTGCCACCGCACAGGGTTCGAACACCGGGGAGCTGTTTTTT. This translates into CATAQGSNTGELFF.

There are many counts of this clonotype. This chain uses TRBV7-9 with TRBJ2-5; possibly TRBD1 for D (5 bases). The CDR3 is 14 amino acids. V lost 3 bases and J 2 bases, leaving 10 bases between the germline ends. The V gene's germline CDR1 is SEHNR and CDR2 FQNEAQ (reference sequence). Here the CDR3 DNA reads TGTGCCAGCAGCTTCAAGGACACACAAGAGACCCAGTACTTC. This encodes CASSFKDTQETQYF.

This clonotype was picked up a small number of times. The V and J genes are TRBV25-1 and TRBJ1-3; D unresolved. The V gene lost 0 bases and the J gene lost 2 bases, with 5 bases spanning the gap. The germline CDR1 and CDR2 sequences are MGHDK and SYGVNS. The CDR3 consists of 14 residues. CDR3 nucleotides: TGTGCCAGCAGTGAATACACAGCTGGAAACACCATATATTTT. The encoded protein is CASSEYTAGNTIYF.

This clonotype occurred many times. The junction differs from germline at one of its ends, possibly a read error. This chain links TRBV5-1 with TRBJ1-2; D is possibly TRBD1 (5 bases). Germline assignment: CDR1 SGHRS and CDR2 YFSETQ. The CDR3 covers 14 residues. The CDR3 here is CASSLAGGNDGYTF. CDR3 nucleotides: TGCGCCAGCAGCTTGGCGGGGGGTAACGATGGCTACACCTTC.

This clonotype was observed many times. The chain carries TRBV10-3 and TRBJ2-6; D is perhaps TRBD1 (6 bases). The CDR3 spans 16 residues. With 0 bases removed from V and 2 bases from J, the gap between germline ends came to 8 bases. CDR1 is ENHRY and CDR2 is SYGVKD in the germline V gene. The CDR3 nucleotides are TGTGCCATCAGTGAGTCAAGGGGGACTGGGGCCAACGTCCTGACTTTC. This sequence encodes CAISESRGTGANVLTF.

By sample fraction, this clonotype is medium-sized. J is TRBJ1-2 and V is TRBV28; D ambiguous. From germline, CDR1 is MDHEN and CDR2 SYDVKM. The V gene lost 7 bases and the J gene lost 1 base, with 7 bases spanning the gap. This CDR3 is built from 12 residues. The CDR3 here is CASTRVNYGYTF. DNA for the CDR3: TGTGCCAGCACGAGGGTTAACTATGGCTACACCTTC.

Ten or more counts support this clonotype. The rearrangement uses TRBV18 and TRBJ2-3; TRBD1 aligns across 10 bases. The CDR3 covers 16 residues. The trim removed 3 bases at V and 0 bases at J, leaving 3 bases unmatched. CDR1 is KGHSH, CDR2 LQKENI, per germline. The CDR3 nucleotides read TGTGCCAGCTCACCGCGGGACAGGGGCAGCACAGATACGCAGTATTTT. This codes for CASSPRDRGSTDTQYF.

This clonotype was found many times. CDR3 nucleotide sequence: TGTGCCAGCAGCCGGACAGTGAACACTGAAGCTTTCTTT. The encoded protein is CASSRTVNTEAFF. V usage is TRBV7-8 and J usage is TRBJ1-1; tentatively, D is TRBD1 (6 bases). This CDR3 region has 13 residues. Trimming shortened V by 5 bases and J by 0 bases, and 7 bases separated the two germline ends. Germline V gives CDR1 SGHVS, CDR2 FQNEAQ.

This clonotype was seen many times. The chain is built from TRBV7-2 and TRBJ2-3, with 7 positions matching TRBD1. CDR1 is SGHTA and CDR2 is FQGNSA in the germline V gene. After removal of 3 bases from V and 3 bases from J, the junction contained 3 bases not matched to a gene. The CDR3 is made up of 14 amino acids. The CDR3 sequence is CASSFNRGTDTQYF. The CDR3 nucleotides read TGTGCCAGCAGCTTTAACAGGGGAACAGATACGCAGTATTTT. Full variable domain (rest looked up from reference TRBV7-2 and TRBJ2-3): GAGVSQSPSNKVTEKGKDVELRCDPISGHTALYWYRQSLGQGLEFLIYFQGNSAPDKSGLPSDRFSAERTGGSVSTLTIQRTQQEDSAVYLCASSFNRGTDTQYFGPGTRLTVL.

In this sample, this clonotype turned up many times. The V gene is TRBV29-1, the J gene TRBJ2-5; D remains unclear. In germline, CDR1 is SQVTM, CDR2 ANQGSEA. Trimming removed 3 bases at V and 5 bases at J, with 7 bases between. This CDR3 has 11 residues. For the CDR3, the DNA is TGCAGCGTTGAGATCTGGGAGACCCAGTACTTC. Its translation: CSVEIWETQYF.

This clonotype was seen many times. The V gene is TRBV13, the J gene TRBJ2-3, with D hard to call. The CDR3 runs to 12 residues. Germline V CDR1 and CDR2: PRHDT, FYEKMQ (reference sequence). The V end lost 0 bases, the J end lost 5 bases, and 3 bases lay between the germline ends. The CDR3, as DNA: TGTGCCAGCAGCTTAGGTGTAGATACGCAGTATTTT. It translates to CASSLGVDTQYF.

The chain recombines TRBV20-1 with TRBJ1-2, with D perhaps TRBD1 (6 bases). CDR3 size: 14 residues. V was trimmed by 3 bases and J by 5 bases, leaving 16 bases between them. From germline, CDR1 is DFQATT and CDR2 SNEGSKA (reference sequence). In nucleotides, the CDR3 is TGCAGTGCTAGCCCGTCCGGGACAAATTATGGCTACACCTTC. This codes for CSASPSGTNYGYTF.

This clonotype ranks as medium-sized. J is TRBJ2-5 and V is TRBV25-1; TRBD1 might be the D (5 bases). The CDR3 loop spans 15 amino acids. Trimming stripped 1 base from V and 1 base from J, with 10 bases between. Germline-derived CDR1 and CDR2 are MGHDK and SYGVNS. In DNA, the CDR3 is TGTGCCAGCAGTGAATTGGGGCATACCCAAGAGACCCAGTACTTC. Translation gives CASSELGHTQETQYF.

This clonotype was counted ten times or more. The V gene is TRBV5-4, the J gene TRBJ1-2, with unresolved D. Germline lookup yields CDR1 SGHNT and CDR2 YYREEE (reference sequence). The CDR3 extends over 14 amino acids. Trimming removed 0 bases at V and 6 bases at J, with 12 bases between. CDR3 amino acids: CASSLEAGLHGYTF. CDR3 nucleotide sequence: TGTGCCAGCAGCTTGGAGGCGGGCCTCCATGGCTACACCTTC. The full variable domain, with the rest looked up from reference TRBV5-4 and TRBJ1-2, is ETGVTQSPTHLIKTRGQQVTLRCSSQSGHNTVSWYQQALGQGPQFIFQYYREEENGRGNFPPRFSGLQFPNYSSELNVNALELDDSALYLCASSLEAGLHGYTFGSGTRLTVV.

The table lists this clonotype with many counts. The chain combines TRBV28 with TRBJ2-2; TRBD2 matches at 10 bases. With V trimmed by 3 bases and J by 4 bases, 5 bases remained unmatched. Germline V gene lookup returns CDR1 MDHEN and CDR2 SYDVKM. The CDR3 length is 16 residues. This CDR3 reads CASSFPGLAITGELFF. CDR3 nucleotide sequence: TGTGCCAGCAGTTTTCCGGGACTAGCGATCACCGGGGAGCTGTTTTTT.

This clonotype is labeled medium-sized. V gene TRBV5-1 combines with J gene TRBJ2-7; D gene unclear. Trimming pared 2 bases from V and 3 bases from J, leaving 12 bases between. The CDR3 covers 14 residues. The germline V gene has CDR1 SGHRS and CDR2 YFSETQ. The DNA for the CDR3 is TGCGCCAGCAGCTTCTCTACAGATAACTACGAGCAGTACTTC. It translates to CASSFSTDNYEQYF.

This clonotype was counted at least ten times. CDR3 in amino acids: CASSQGSFETQYF. CDR3 sequence (DNA): TGTGCCAGCAGCCAAGGGTCCTTTGAGACCCAGTACTTC. The chain employs TRBV3-1 and TRBJ2-5; D not certain. Germline V gene lookup returns CDR1 LGHDT and CDR2 YNNKEL (reference sequence). This CDR3 is 13 amino acids long. V lost 1 base, J lost 5 bases, and 8 bases lay in between.

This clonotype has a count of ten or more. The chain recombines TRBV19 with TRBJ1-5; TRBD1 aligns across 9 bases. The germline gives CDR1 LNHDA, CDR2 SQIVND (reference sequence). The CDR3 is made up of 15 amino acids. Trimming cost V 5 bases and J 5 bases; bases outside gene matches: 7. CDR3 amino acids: CASSGGQGKDQPQHF. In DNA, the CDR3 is TGTGCCAGTAGTGGGGGACAGGGCAAGGATCAGCCCCAGCATTTT. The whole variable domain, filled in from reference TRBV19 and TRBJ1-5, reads DGGITQSPKYLFRKEGQNVTLSCEQNLNHDAMYWYRQDPGQGLRLIYYSQIVNDFQKGDIAEGYSVSREKKESFPLTVTSAQKNPTAFYLCASSGGQGKDQPQHFGDGTRLSIL.

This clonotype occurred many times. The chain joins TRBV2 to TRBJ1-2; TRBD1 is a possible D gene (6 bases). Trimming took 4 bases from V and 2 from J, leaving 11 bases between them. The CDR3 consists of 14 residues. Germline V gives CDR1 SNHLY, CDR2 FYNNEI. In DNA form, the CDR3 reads TGTGCCAGCAGTGCGAAGACAGGCAACTATGGCTACACCTTC. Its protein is CASSAKTGNYGYTF.

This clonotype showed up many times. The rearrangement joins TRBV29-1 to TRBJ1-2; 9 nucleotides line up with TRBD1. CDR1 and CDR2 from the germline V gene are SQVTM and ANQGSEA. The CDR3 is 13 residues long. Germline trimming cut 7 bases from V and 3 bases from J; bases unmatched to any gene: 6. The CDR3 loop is CSGKGDRDYGYTF. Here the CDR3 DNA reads TGCAGCGGGAAAGGGGACAGGGACTATGGCTACACCTTC. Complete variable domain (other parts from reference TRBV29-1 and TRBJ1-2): SAVISQKPSRDICQRGTSLTIQCQVDSQVTMMFWYRQQPGQSLTLIATANQGSEATYESGFVIDKFPISRPNLTFSTLTVSNMSPEDSSIYLCSGKGDRDYGYTFGSGTRLTVV.

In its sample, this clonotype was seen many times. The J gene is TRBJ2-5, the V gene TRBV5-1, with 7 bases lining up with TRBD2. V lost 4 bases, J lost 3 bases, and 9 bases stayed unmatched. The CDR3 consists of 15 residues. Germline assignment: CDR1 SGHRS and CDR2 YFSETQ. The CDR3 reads CASSPGLREEETQYF. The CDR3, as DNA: TGCGCCAGCAGCCCGGGACTCCGGGAGGAAGAGACCCAGTACTTC.

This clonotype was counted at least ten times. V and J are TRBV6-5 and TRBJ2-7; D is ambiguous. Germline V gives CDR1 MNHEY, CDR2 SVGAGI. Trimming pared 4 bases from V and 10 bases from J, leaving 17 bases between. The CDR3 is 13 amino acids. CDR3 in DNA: TGTGCCAGCAGTTCAGTTTCGGAGATTCTCCAGTACTTC. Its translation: CASSSVSEILQYF.